These 14 T cell receptor beta chains originate from one sample sequenced in a study of a mutant IDH1 vaccine in newly diagnosed glioma. No antigens are known for them. Time point given: week 47, end of study. Vaccination comprised doses that each held 300 ug of mutant IDH1 20-mer peptide, plus topical imiquimod. Only in-frame clones appear in the TCRdb table, and some are missing; sequencing was by immunoSEQ multiplex PCR. The sample consists of tens of thousands of clones, around 83% of them appearing once. The sequenced sample was PBMCs, obtained from a glioma patient whose treatment included an IDH1 peptide vaccine. Receptors originate from a woman between 50 and 59 years old with glioma.

The genes are TRBV4-1 and TRBJ2-7; D perhaps matches TRBD1 (5 bases). Trimming removed 1 base from V and 4 bases from J, with 8 bases in between. This CDR3 contains 13 residues. Looked up from germline, CDR1 is MGHRA and CDR2 is YSYEKL. The CDR3 coding sequence is TGCGCCAGCAGCCAAGTCGGACAATACGAGCAGTACTTC. This gives the protein CASSQVGQYEQYF.

The rearrangement joins TRBV7-9 to TRBJ2-1, with D possibly matching TRBD2 (6 bases). The V gene lost 0 bases and the J gene lost 0 bases, with 9 bases spanning the gap. This CDR3 contains 16 residues. CDR1 and CDR2 (germline): SEHNR, FQNEAQ (reference sequence). The CDR3 sequence: CASSLARESSYNEQFF. In DNA form, the CDR3 reads TGTGCCAGCAGCTTAGCCCGGGAGAGCTCCTACAATGAGCAGTTCTTC.

V gene TRBV30 combines with J gene TRBJ1-1, with a weak D call TRBD1 (5 bases). This CDR3 region has 13 residues. Per germline, CDR1 GTSNPN and CDR2 SVGIG (reference sequence). Trimming took off 5 bases at V and 4 bases at J, with 14 bases between the two ends. CDR3 region: CAWGRVGGTEAFF. CDR3 nucleotide sequence: TGTGCCTGGGGCAGGGTAGGCGGCACTGAAGCTTTCTTT.

This clone was counted once. The rearrangement links TRBV5-4 to TRBJ1-1; D call uncertain. Trimming took off 2 bases at V and 6 bases at J, with 14 bases between the two ends. The CDR3 has 14 residues. The germline gives CDR1 SGHNT, CDR2 YYREEE (reference sequence). The CDR3 DNA follows: TGTGCCAGCAGCTTCCCCACAGCGATGTCTGAAGCTTTCTTT. This codes for CASSFPTAMSEAFF. The whole variable domain, filled in from reference TRBV5-4 and TRBJ1-1, reads ETGVTQSPTHLIKTRGQQVTLRCSSQSGHNTVSWYQQALGQGPQFIFQYYREEENGRGNFPPRFSGLQFPNYSSELNVNALELDDSALYLCASSFPTAMSEAFFGQGTRLTVV.

The genes are TRBV5-1 and TRBJ1-6, with TRBD1 matching 9 bases. Per germline, CDR1 SGHRS and CDR2 YFSETQ. This CDR3 has 17 amino acids. The V gene end was trimmed by 0 bases and the J gene end by 5 bases; junction bases not matched to a gene: 6. In DNA form, the CDR3 reads TGCGCCAGCAGCTTGGCCACAGGGGGCTTCGATAATTCACCCCTCCACTTT. Its protein product is CASSLATGGFDNSPLHF.

This clone was detected only a few times. The J gene is TRBJ1-2, the V gene TRBV4-2; TRBD1 is a possible D gene (6 bases). Trimming removed 4 bases at V and 5 bases at J, with 17 bases between. CDR1 and CDR2 (germline): LGHNA, YNFKEQ. CDR3 length: 15 residues. CDR3 region: CASSPSGAEGYGYTF. DNA of the CDR3: TGTGCCAGCAGCCCGTCAGGGGCGGAGGGGTATGGCTACACCTTC.

CDR3 region: CASSLASGQGMANYGYTF. The CDR3 DNA reads as TGCGCCAGCAGCTTGGCCTCGGGACAGGGCATGGCCAACTATGGCTACACCTTC. The rearrangement links TRBV5-1 to TRBJ1-2, with 9 bases matching TRBD1. The V gene's germline CDR1 is SGHRS and CDR2 YFSETQ. V shed 0 bases and J 2 bases; nucleotides not matched to a gene: 11. The CDR3 length is 18 residues. Complete variable domain (other parts from reference TRBV5-1 and TRBJ1-2): KAGVTQTPRYLIKTRGQQVTLSCSPISGHRSVSWYQQTPGQGLQFLFEYFSETQRNKGNFPGRFSGRQFSNSRSEMNVSTLELGDSALYLCASSLASGQGMANYGYTFGSGTRLTVV.

The chain joins TRBV11-2 to TRBJ2-7; 9 nucleotides match TRBD1. V lost 6 bases to trimming and J lost 2 bases; unmatched junction nucleotides: 5. CDR1 and CDR2 (germline): SGHAT, FQNNGV. The CDR3 runs 14 residues. The CDR3 is CASSTGTGTYEQYF. The CDR3 DNA is TGTGCCAGCAGTACCGGGACAGGGACCTACGAGCAGTACTTC.

CDR3 region: CASSVEPRGSSYNEQFF. CDR3 in DNA: TGTGCCAGCAGCGTAGAACCCAGGGGGAGCTCCTACAATGAGCAGTTCTTC. V usage is TRBV9 and J usage is TRBJ2-1; 7 nucleotides match TRBD1. The CDR3 has 17 residues. The V and J ends lost 0 bases and 0 bases, in that order; junction bases with no gene match: 6. Germline V lookup: CDR1 SGDLS, CDR2 YYNGEE.

The rearrangement joins TRBV5-4 to TRBJ1-1; D gene unclear. The V end lost 1 base, the J end lost 6 bases, and 7 bases lay between the germline ends. Germline values: CDR1 SGHNT, CDR2 YYREEE (reference sequence). This CDR3 is built from 12 residues. Here the CDR3 reads CASSLFPAEAFF. The DNA of the CDR3 is TGTGCCAGCAGCTTGTTTCCGGCTGAAGCTTTCTTT.

This chain joins TRBV5-8 and TRBJ1-2; 8 bases are shared with TRBD1. CDR1 and CDR2 (germline): SGHTS, YDEGEE. V dropped 4 bases and J dropped 8; count of bases not matched to a gene: 13. This CDR3 region has 15 residues. The CDR3 protein is CASSLPLTGGHGYTF. For the CDR3, the DNA is TGTGCCAGCAGCCTGCCCCTAACAGGGGGGCACGGCTACACCTTC.

This clone turned up a few times. This rearrangement joins TRBV30 to TRBJ1-1; 8 nucleotides agree with TRBD1. The CDR3 sequence is 14 residues long. Germline-derived CDR1 and CDR2 are GTSNPN and SVGIG (reference sequence). The J segment lost 0 bases and the V segment lost 6 bases, leaving 6 bases of the junction unmatched. CDR3 nucleotides: TGTGCCTGCCGGGACAGGTCTATGAACACTGAAGCTTTCTTT. As protein: CACRDRSMNTEAFF.

The chain couples TRBV20-1 to TRBJ1-1; D is perhaps TRBD1 (5 bases). Germline V gene data show CDR1 as DFQATT and CDR2 as SNEGSKA (reference sequence). This CDR3 has 11 amino acids. V was clipped by 6 bases and J by 6 bases, with 11 bases between them. In nucleotides, the CDR3 is TGCAGTGCGTTACAGGCTCCTGAAGCTTTCTTT. Translated: CSALQAPEAFF.

The chain links TRBV6-6 to TRBJ2-2, with 12 bases identical to TRBD1. CDR1 and CDR2 from the germline V gene are MNHNY and SVGAGI (reference sequence). The V and J ends lost 7 bases and 5 bases, in that order; junction bases with no gene match: 8. This CDR3 has 16 amino acids. The CDR3: CASTNSGQGATGELFF. The CDR3 region has the DNA TGTGCCAGCACAAATTCGGGACAGGGGGCGACCGGGGAGCTGTTTTTT.